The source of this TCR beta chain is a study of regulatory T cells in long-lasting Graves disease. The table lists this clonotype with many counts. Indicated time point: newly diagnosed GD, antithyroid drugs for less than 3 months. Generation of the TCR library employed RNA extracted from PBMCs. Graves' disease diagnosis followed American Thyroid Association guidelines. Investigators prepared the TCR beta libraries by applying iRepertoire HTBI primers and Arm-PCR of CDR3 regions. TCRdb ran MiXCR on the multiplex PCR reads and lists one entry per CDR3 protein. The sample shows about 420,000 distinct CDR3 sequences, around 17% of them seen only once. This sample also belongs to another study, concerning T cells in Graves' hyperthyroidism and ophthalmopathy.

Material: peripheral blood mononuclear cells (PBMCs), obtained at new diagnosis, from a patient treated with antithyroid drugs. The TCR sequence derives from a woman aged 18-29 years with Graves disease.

The chain's CDR3 is CASSPGTTSPGGPQHF. CDR3 nucleotides: TGTGCCAGCAGCCCCGGGACAACATCACCTGGGGGGCCCCAGCATTTT. The chain uses TRBV2 and TRBJ1-5; tentatively, D is TRBD1 (6 bases). Trimming took 6 bases from V and 9 from J, leaving 24 bases between them. The CDR3 loop spans 16 amino acids. Germline V gene data show CDR1 as SNHLY and CDR2 as FYNNEI.